This T cell receptor (beta chain) was documented in a study of blood T cell repertoires in COVID-19. Study-wide background: COVID-19 samples from acute and convalescent phases originated in the United States, Italy and Spain. The cDNA or gDNA used as material had been derived from T cells, B-cell-depleted T cells, or PBMCs.

The trim removed 1 base at V and 4 bases at J, leaving 7 bases unmatched. Germline values: CDR1 SNHLY, CDR2 FYNNEI. This CDR3 has 16 amino acids. In the original processing: Reference gene primer amplification gave estimated nucleated cell counts. The data were produced by immunoSEQ multiplex PCR, yet TCRdb's version contains in-frame clones alone and is incomplete. From that table come the V and J calls and clone size; the DNA was used to work out D and trimming. Of about 110,000 clones in the sample, around four fifths were seen once. This clone was recorded only once. The chain joins TRBV2 to TRBJ2-3; TRBD2 agrees at 8 bases. The clonotype comes from a woman in her 70s with acute or convalescent COVID-19. The source material was peripheral blood. The CDR3 sequence is CASSEVSGRGADTQYF. The CDR3, as DNA: TGTGCCAGCAGTGAAGTAAGCGGGAGAGGGGCAGATACGCAGTATTTT.